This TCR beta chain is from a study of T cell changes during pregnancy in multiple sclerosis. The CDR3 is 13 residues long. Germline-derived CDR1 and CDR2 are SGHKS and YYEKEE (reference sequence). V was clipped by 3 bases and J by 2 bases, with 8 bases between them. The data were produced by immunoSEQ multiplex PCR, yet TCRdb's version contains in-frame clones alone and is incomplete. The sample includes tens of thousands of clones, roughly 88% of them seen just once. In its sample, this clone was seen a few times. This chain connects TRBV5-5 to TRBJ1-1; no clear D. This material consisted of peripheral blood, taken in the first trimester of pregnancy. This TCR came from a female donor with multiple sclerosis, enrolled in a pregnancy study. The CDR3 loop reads CASSYLVNTEAFF. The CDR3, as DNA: TGTGCCAGCAGCTACTTGGTCAACACTGAAGCTTTCTTT.